Presented here are 7 T cell receptor beta chains from one specimen sequenced in a study of CD8+CD57+ T cells in acquired aplastic anemia. The TCR beta profiling, which covered VDJ combination and CDR3 sequence, was carried out using genomic DNA as the template. TCRdb reprocessed the reads with MiXCR, giving one entry per CDR3 protein. Among some 190,000 distinct CDR3 sequences listed, approximately 50% were seen once. Specimen: sorted CD4+, CD8+, or CD8+CD57+ T cells (not recorded which) from PBMCs. These receptors originate from a human donor in good health, serving as a control.

A word on this clonotype: The junction departs from the called germline gene at one end, perhaps through a read error. The chain joins TRBV5-1 to TRBJ2-3; 8 bases map to TRBD2. Germline V gene sequence: CDR1 SGHRS, CDR2 YFSETQ. The CDR3 has 13 amino acids. The CDR3 nucleotides read TGCGCCAGTAGCTTGTTAGCGGGGGATACGCAGTATTTT. It encodes CASSLLAGDTQYF.

The chain couples TRBV19 to TRBJ1-3; maybe TRBD1 (5 bases). Germline CDR1 is LNHDA and CDR2 is SQIVND (reference sequence). V shed 5 bases and J shed 0 bases, with 5 bases lying between them. This CDR3 region has 13 residues. Here the CDR3 DNA reads TGTGCCAGTAGTGGGGGCTCTGGAAACACCATATATTTT. This encodes CASSGGSGNTIYF.

This rearrangement joins TRBV18 to TRBJ2-1; D is possibly TRBD1 (5 bases). Per the germline V gene, CDR1 is KGHSH and CDR2 is LQKENI. The CDR3 extends over 15 amino acids. With 2 bases removed from V and 4 bases from J, the gap between germline ends came to 12 bases. The CDR3 here is CASSPGATLYNEQFF. The CDR3 DNA sequence: TGTGCCAGCTCACCAGGGGCGACCTTATACAATGAGCAGTTCTTC. The complete variable domain, with remaining parts taken from reference TRBV18 and TRBJ2-1, reads NAGVMQNPRHLVRRRGQEARLRCSPMKGHSHVYWYRQLPEEGLKFMVYLQKENIIDESGMPKERFSAEFPKEGPSILRIQQVVRGDSAAYFCASSPGATLYNEQFFGPGTRLTVL.

The V and J genes are TRBV5-1 and TRBJ2-2; no clear D gene. Germline CDR1 and CDR2: SGHRS and YFSETQ. The length of the CDR3 is 10 residues. V lost 4 bases, J lost 12 bases, and 7 bases lay in between. The DNA for the CDR3 is TGCGCCAGCAGCCCCGGACAGCTGTTTTTT. Translation: CASSPGQLFF.

This clonotype showed up just once. At one of its ends the junction is not consistent with the germline gene, which may arise from a read error. The chain combines TRBV10-3 with TRBJ1-2; possibly TRBD1 for D (5 bases). The germline gives CDR1 ENHRY, CDR2 SYGVKD. The CDR3 is 13 amino acids. The CDR3 sequence is CASSLGTDYGYTF. In DNA, the CDR3 is TGTGCCAGCAGTTTAGGGACGGACTATGGCTACACCTTC.

The CDR3 spells CASSVTSRGTEAFF. In DNA form, the CDR3 reads TGTGCCAGCAGCGTGACCTCCCGGGGCACTGAAGCTTTCTTT. The chain uses TRBV9 and TRBJ1-1; no clear D gene. V was pared by 2 bases and J by 4 bases, with 12 bases between. The CDR3 contains 14 residues. Germline lookup yields CDR1 SGDLS and CDR2 YYNGEE.

Worth noting for this clonotype: The junction departs from germline at one end; a sequencing error may be responsible. The rearrangement joins TRBV5-1 to TRBJ1-4; the D is unclear. CDR3 length equals 15 residues. CDR1 is SGHRS, CDR2 YFSETQ, per germline. The CDR3 DNA reads TGCGCTAGCAGCTACAACCAGGTGGCGAATGAAAAACTGTTTTTT. Encoded protein: CASSYNQVANEKLFF. The complete variable domain, with remaining parts taken from reference TRBV5-1 and TRBJ1-4, reads KAGVTQTPRYLIKTRGQQVTLSCSPISGHRSVSWYQQTPGQGLQFLFEYFSETQRNKGNFPGRFSGRQFSNSRSEMNVSTLELGDSALYLCASSYNQVANEKLFFGSGTQLSVL.